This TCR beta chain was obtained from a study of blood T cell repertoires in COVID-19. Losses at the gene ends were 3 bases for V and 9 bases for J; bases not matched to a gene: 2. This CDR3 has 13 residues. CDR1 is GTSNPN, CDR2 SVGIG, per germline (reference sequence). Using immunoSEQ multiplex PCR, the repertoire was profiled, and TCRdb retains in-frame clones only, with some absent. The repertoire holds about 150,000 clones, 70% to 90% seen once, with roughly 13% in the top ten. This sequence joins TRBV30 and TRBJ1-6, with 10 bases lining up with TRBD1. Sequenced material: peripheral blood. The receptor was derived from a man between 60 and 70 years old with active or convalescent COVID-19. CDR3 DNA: TGTGCCTGGAGAGGGACAGGGGTTTCACCCCTCCACTTT. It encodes CAWRGTGVSPLHF. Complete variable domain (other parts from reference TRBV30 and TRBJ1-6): SQTIHQWPATLVQPVGSPLSLECTVEGTSNPNLYWYRQAAGRGLQLLFYSVGIGQISSEVPQNLSASRPQDRQFILSSKKLLLSDSGFYLCAWRGTGVSPLHFGNGTRLTVT.